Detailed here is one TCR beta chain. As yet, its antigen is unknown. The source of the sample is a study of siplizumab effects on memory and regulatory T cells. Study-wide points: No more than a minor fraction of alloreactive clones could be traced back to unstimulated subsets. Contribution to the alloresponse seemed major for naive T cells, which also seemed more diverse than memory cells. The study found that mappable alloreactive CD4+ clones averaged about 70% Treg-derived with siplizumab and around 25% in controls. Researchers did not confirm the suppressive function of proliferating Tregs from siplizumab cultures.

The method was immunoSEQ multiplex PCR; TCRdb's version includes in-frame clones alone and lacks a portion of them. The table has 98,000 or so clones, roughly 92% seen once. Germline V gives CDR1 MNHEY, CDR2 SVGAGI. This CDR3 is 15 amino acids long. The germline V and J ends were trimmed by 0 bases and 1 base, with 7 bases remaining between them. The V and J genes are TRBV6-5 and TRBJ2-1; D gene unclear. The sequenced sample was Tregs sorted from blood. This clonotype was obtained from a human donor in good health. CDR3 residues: CASSYSSISYNEQFF. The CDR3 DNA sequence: TGTGCCAGCAGTTACTCGTCGATTTCCTACAATGAGCAGTTCTTC.